This T cell receptor (beta chain) came from a study of cytomegalovirus exposure and HLA in healthy donors. CDR3 length equals 13 residues. The germline CDR1 and CDR2 sequences are SNHLY and FYNNEI. V dropped 7 bases and J dropped 4; count of bases not matched to a gene: 1. Regarding the study as a whole: In the 120 validation repertoires, about 95% of cluster scores exceeded 0, per a later analysis. It was reportedly the case that the classifier diagnosed cytomegalovirus status with high specificity and sensitivity. Confirmation was obtained in vitro that a few CMV-associated chains are specific for CMV antigens.

The assay was immunoSEQ multiplex PCR, and TCRdb's table has in-frame clones only and misses some. Among approximately 200,000 clones listed, 75% to 95% were seen once. Turning to this clone: No antigen is known for it.

The TCR was taken from a woman under 30 in good health and CMV-seronegative. Specimen: PBMCs. The rearrangement uses TRBV2 and TRBJ2-7; 13 nucleotides line up with TRBD2. The CDR3 nucleotides are TGTGCCAGCATACTAGCGGGAGGGTACGAGCAGTACTTC. Translating gives CASILAGGYEQYF.